These T cell receptor beta chains were read from a single sample in a study of early T cells in non-severe SARS-CoV-2 infection. TCRdb re-analysed the 5' RACE reads in MiXCR, keeping a single row per CDR3 protein. The sample has about 77,000 distinct CDR3 sequences, approximately 9.1% seen once. Source material: whole blood. Source of these receptors: an adult who was a healthcare worker with PCR-confirmed SARS-CoV-2 infection or an uninfected control (not recorded which). Both conserved end residues are part of each CDR3.

V: TRBV7-9; J: TRBJ2-4; CDR3: CASSVRPGLAGGDQYF
V: TRBV11-1; J: TRBJ2-3; CDR3: CASSTGTSIHTQYF
V: TRBV5-1; J: TRBJ1-2; CDR3: CASSAENYGYTF
V: TRBV2; J: TRBJ1-6; CDR3: CASRGGPNYNSPLHF
V: TRBV20-1; J: TRBJ2-1; CDR3: CSARLAGARNEQFF
V: TRBV7-9; J: TRBJ1-1; CDR3: CASSLADRAGGEAFF
V: TRBV9; J: TRBJ2-2; CDR3: CASSPRGDYTGELFF
V: TRBV10-3; J: TRBJ2-1; CDR3: CAISESTAGNEQFF
V: TRBV5-1; J: TRBJ1-1; CDR3: CASSLDGSLGTEAFF
V: TRBV27; J: TRBJ2-7; CDR3: CASSFGASTYEQYF
V: TRBV10-3; J: TRBJ1-6; CDR3: CAISESGQGNSPLHF
V: TRBV2; J: TRBJ2-1; CDR3: CASTNYNEQFF
V: TRBV12-3/TRBV12-4; J: TRBJ2-6; CDR3: CASSPPGWGIYGANVLTF
V: TRBV12-3/TRBV12-4; J: TRBJ1-2; CDR3: CASSRGSQAGYTF
V: TRBV27; J: TRBJ2-6; CDR3: CASSYTGGASGANVLTF
V: TRBV28; J: TRBJ1-1; CDR3: CASSPGQPSQPFF
V: TRBV3-1; J: TRBJ2-7; CDR3: CASSQTGGALYEQYF
V: TRBV7-9; J: TRBJ2-7; CDR3: CASSPRTYEQYF
V: TRBV7-8; J: TRBJ1-2; CDR3: CASSPAGAYHGYTF
V: TRBV27; J: TRBJ2-1; CDR3: CASSRQGRSYNEQFF
V: TRBV28; J: TRBJ2-2; CDR3: CASSPRTLAGGTGELFF
V: TRBV2; J: TRBJ1-1; CDR3: CASSEARQGEAFF
V: TRBV6-1; J: TRBJ2-7; CDR3: CASRAGTSYEQYF
V: TRBV2; J: TRBJ1-5; CDR3: CASSSGQTVYQPQHF
V: TRBV28; J: TRBJ2-1; CDR3: CATAGGYNEQFF
V: TRBV10-3; J: TRBJ1-1; CDR3: CAIAQAGAQGAFF
V: TRBV28; J: TRBJ2-7; CDR3: CASRKDTDLYEQYF
V: TRBV20-1; J: TRBJ2-5; CDR3: CSALAGGQGETQYF
V: TRBV20-1; J: TRBJ2-3; CDR3: CSAELAGMTDTQYF
V: TRBV20-1; J: TRBJ2-2; CDR3: CSARVGGSAGELFF
V: TRBV29-1; J: TRBJ2-2; CDR3: CSVAGPNTGELFF
V: TRBV7-2; J: TRBJ2-2; CDR3: CASSLRGVNTGELFF
V: TRBV12-3/TRBV12-4; J: TRBJ2-5; CDR3: CASSLAAIQETQYF
V: TRBV6-5; J: TRBJ2-5; CDR3: CASRATGSQETQYF
V: TRBV7-9; J: TRBJ2-1; CDR3: CASSLDNEQFF
V: TRBV5-1; J: TRBJ2-5; CDR3: CASSLSGQKETQYF
V: TRBV5-1; J: TRBJ1-4; CDR3: CASSSTGFNEKLFF
V: TRBV19; J: TRBJ2-1; CDR3: CASSIGPRGSSYNEQFF
V: TRBV7-3; J: TRBJ2-2; CDR3: CASTPLPRRDRGLGTGELFF
V: TRBV28; J: TRBJ2-1; CDR3: CASKGLAERGFF
V: TRBV20-1; J: TRBJ2-1; CDR3: CSARSVFSGIVNEQFF
V: TRBV3-1; J: TRBJ2-1; CDR3: CASSPTARGNEQFF
V: TRBV10-2; J: TRBJ2-5; CDR3: CDPPRVRGETQYF
V: TRBV18; J: TRBJ2-7; CDR3: CASSPSTGGEQYF
V: TRBV5-5; J: TRBJ2-2; CDR3: CASSFSDGELFF
V: TRBV20-1; J: TRBJ2-1; CDR3: CSARWASGRTRNEQFF
V: TRBV28; J: TRBJ1-6; CDR3: CASGLTGGGSPLHF
V: TRBV30; J: TRBJ2-5; CDR3: CAWSVGRGAGGKTQYF
V: TRBV5-1; J: TRBJ2-7; CDR3: CASSTSTGPYYEQYF
V: TRBV3-1; J: TRBJ2-3; CDR3: CASSPNQLSTDTQYF
V: TRBV19; J: TRBJ1-5; CDR3: CASSPPGREQPQHF
V: TRBV27; J: TRBJ2-3; CDR3: CASSLNGGGQYF
V: TRBV10-3; J: TRBJ2-1; CDR3: CAISEGIAEYNEQFF